These T cell receptor beta chains were read from a single sample in a study of T cell repertoires in cytomegalovirus infection. These TCRs' antigens remain unknown. TCRdb recomputed calls from the reads with MiXCR, one row per CDR3 protein. The data contain 650,000 to 850,000 distinct CDR3 sequences, 25% to 30% of them seen just once; the ten biggest clones take up over 10%. Here the sequenced sample was cultured CD8+ T cells from PBMCs, taken from culture after CMV antigen stimulation. Every receptor here comes from a human donor in good health (CMV status not recorded). Some clones in this sample may be carry-over from other donors' samples. CDR3s include the opening cysteine and the closing phenylalanine or tryptophan. The D gene is left open where the match is weak. Rows may omit the clone size; those that give it use once, few, many or a size class.

J	V	D	size	DNA	CDR3
TRBJ2-7	TRBV7-9	-	-	TGTGCCAGCAGCCCGCGCAAACAGGACCCCTACGAGCAGTACTTC	CASSPRKQDPYEQYF
TRBJ2-3	TRBV28	-	few	TGTGCCAGCAGTTTATTACAGAACACAGATACGCAGTATTTT	CASSLLQNTDTQYF
TRBJ2-1	TRBV7-3	TRBD2	-	TGTGCCAGCAGCTTAACTCAGCGGGGGGAGCACGGTGAGCAGTTCTTC	CASSLTQRGEHGEQFF
TRBJ1-6	TRBV4-3	-	-	TGCGCCAGCAGCCAAGACCCGGACGGGAATTCACCCCTCCACTTT	CASSQDPDGNSPLHF
TRBJ2-4	TRBV19	-	-	TGTGCCAGTAGTCCGGGATGGGGCATTCAGTACTTC	CASSPGWGIQYF
TRBJ2-7	TRBV7-6	-	-	TGTGCCATCAATATAGGGGGGGGAGGCCACGAGCAGTACTTC	CAINIGGGGHEQYF
TRBJ2-4	TRBV6-6	-	-	TGTGCCAGCAGTTACGGGAGAGGGGTGAAGGAAAACATTCAGTACTTC	CASSYGRGVKENIQYF
TRBJ2-2	TRBV6-5	-	few	TGTGCCAGCAGTTACTCGACACTACTAATTAACACCGGGGAGCTGTTTTTT	CASSYSTLLINTGELFF
TRBJ2-6	TRBV4-3	TRBD1	few	TGCGCCAGCAGCCAAGGCCGGGACAGGGGGGAATCTGGGGCCAACGTCCTGACTTTC	CASSQGRDRGESGANVLTF
TRBJ2-1	TRBV7-9	TRBD2	many	TGTGCCAGCAGCGATACTAGCGGCTCCTCCTACAATGAGCAGTTCTTC	CASSDTSGSSYNEQFF
TRBJ2-7	TRBV29-1	TRBD1	few	TGCAGCTTCCTGACAGGGAGCTCCTACGAGCAGTACTTC	CSFLTGSSYEQYF
TRBJ1-4	TRBV12-3/TRBV12-4	TRBD1	-	TGTGCCAGCAGGAGACAGGGGTATGAAAAACTGTTTTTT	CASRRQGYEKLFF
TRBJ1-2	TRBV7-6	-	-	TGTGCCAGCATGGGGGGGCAGCCAACTAACTATGGCTACACCTTC	CASMGGQPTNYGYTF
TRBJ1-2	TRBV29-1	TRBD1	few	TGCAGCGTACCAGGGGGGACCTATGGCTACACCTTC	CSVPGGTYGYTF
TRBJ1-2	TRBV12-5	-	many	TGTGCTAGTGGTTTTTCCCCGCGGCTAGAAACTTCGAACTATGGCTACACCTTC	CASGFSPRLETSNYGYTF
TRBJ1-1	TRBV28	TRBD1	-	TGTGCCAGCAGCCCACGCAGGGGGAGAACTGAAGCTTTCTTT	CASSPRRGRTEAFF
TRBJ2-5	TRBV27	-	few	TGTGCCAGCAGTTTAGTGGCAGGGGATGAGGAGACCCAGTACTTC	CASSLVAGDEETQYF
TRBJ1-5	TRBV27	-	-	TGTGCCAGCAGTTTCGGGGGGCAACAGCCCCAGCATTTT	CASSFGGQQPQHF
TRBJ2-1	TRBV7-9	TRBD1	-	TGTGCCAGCAGCTTGTATGCCCTGGGACAGGGGGCGCAGGATGAGCAGTTCTTC	CASSLYALGQGAQDEQFF
TRBJ2-3	TRBV7-9	-	many	TGTGCCAGCAGCTCCCCCGGGGGTACGCAGTATTTT	CASSSPGGTQYF
TRBJ1-1	TRBV20-1	-	-	TGCAGTGCTAGGACGACATGGTGGAACACTGAAGCTTTCTTT	CSARTTWWNTEAFF
TRBJ2-1	TRBV24-1	-	-	TGTGCCACCAGTGATGACACGGGTTCCCCCTACAATGAGCAGTTCTTC	CATSDDTGSPYNEQFF
TRBJ1-1	TRBV7-9	TRBD1	-	TGTGCCAGCAGCTCTATGACAGGGGAAAACACTGAAGCTTTCTTT	CASSSMTGENTEAFF
TRBJ2-6	TRBV12-3/TRBV12-4	-	-	TGTGTCAGCAGCCCCCGGACATCTGGGGCCAACGTCCTGACTTTC	CVSSPRTSGANVLTF
TRBJ2-5	TRBV28	TRBD1	few	TGTGCCAGCAGTTGGGGGGGGACAGGGAAAAGAGAGACCCAGTACTTC	CASSWGGTGKRETQYF
TRBJ2-5	TRBV6-1	TRBD1	-	TGTGCCAGCAGAGAAACGGGACAGGGGAAGGGGAACCCAAGAGATACCCAGTACTTC	CASRETGQGKGNPRDTQYF
TRBJ1-4	TRBV9	TRBD1	-	TGTGCCAGCAGCGTGGCCGACAGGGTGGGCGAAAAACTGTTTTTT	CASSVADRVGEKLFF
TRBJ2-2	TRBV7-9	-	-	TGTGCCAGCAGCTTAGTAGGGTCGGACACCGGGGAGCTGTTTTTT	CASSLVGSDTGELFF
TRBJ1-6	TRBV27	-	-	TGTGCCAGCAGTTTAGGGTTGGGGGGCTCCTATAATTCACCCCTCCACTTT	CASSLGLGGSYNSPLHF
TRBJ2-5	TRBV2	-	-	TGTGCCAGAGCAGACGGCCAAGAGACCCAGTACTTC	CARADGQETQYF
TRBJ2-1	TRBV27	TRBD2	-	TGTGCCAGCAGTTTATCACTAGCGGGGGGAATGATGGGGTACAATGAGCAGTTCTTC	CASSLSLAGGMMGYNEQFF
TRBJ1-3	TRBV7-9	-	few	TGTGCCAGCAGCTTATCCTTAGAGAACACCATATATTTT	CASSLSLENTIYF